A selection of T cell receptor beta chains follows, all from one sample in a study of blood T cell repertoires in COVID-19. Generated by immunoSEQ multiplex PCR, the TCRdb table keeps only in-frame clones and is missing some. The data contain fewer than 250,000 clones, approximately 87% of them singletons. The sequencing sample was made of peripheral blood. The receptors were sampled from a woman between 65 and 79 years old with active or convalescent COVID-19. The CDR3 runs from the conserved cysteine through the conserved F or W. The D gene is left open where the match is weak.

CDR3 protein: CDTRGPPPRGQFF
CDR3 DNA: TGTGATACTCGAGGACCTCCCCCCCGGGGGCAGTTCTTC
J gene: TRBJ2-1
CDR3 length: 13
V gene: TRBV21-1
D gene: .

CDR3 protein: CASSEKGLQGARNEQFF
CDR3 DNA: TGTGCCAGCAGCGAAAAGGGTTTGCAGGGGGCGCGGAATGAGCAGTTCTTC
J gene: TRBJ2-1
CDR3 length: 17
V gene: TRBV7-2
D gene: TRBD1

CDR3 protein: CASSGTGEYQPQHF
CDR3 DNA: TGTGCCAGCTCCGGGACAGGGGAGTACCAGCCCCAGCATTTT
J gene: TRBJ1-5
CDR3 length: 14
V gene: TRBV6-6
D gene: TRBD1

CDR3 protein: CASSAVGTSLEQYF
CDR3 DNA: TGTGCCAGCAGCGCGGTGGGGACTAGCCTCGAGCAGTACTTC
J gene: TRBJ2-7
CDR3 length: 14
V gene: TRBV3-1/TRBV3-2
D gene: TRBD2

CDR3 protein: CASSDRMGRDNSPLHF
CDR3 DNA: TGTGCCAGCAGTGACCGCATGGGGAGGGACAATTCACCCCTCCACTTT
J gene: TRBJ1-6
CDR3 length: 16
V gene: TRBV6-4
D gene: .

CDR3 protein: CARPDRYF
CDR3 DNA: TGTGCCAGGCCGGACAGGTATTTT
J gene: TRBJ1-5
CDR3 length: 8
V gene: TRBV28
D gene: TRBD1

CDR3 protein: CASSGYTVGLETQYF
CDR3 DNA: TGTGCCAGCAGCGGATATACAGTGGGGCTCGAGACCCAGTACTTC
J gene: TRBJ2-5
CDR3 length: 15
V gene: TRBV7-2
D gene: .

CDR3 protein: CASSYWAFGYTF
CDR3 DNA: TGTGCCAGCAGTTACTGGGCTTTTGGCTACACCTTC
J gene: TRBJ1-2
CDR3 length: 12
V gene: TRBV6-2/TRBV6-3
D gene: .

CDR3 protein: CAWARGTDQETQYF
CDR3 DNA: TGTGCCTGGGCCCGAGGGACAGACCAAGAGACCCAGTACTTC
J gene: TRBJ2-5
CDR3 length: 14
V gene: TRBV30
D gene: TRBD1

CDR3 protein: CASGLDRGHGNTIYF
CDR3 DNA: TGTGCTAGTGGTTTGGACAGGGGGCACGGAAACACCATATATTTT
J gene: TRBJ1-3
CDR3 length: 15
V gene: TRBV12-5
D gene: TRBD1

CDR3 protein: CASSPLEGRNYGYTF
CDR3 DNA: TGTGCCAGCAGTCCCCTGGAGGGTCGCAACTATGGCTACACCTTC
J gene: TRBJ1-2
CDR3 length: 15
V gene: TRBV7-6
D gene: .

CDR3 protein: CASTLGRGRINSPLHF
CDR3 DNA: TGTGCCAGTACCCTAGGCAGGGGGCGCATTAATTCACCCCTCCACTTT
J gene: TRBJ1-6
CDR3 length: 16
V gene: TRBV19
D gene: TRBD1

CDR3 protein: CASSLRGRDNEKLFF
CDR3 DNA: TGCGCCAGCAGCTTGAGGGGGCGGGATAATGAAAAACTGTTTTTT
J gene: TRBJ1-4
CDR3 length: 15
V gene: TRBV5-1
D gene: TRBD1

CDR3 protein: CASRAQPFEKLFF
CDR3 DNA: TGTGCCTCCCGTGCACAGCCCTTTGAAAAACTGTTTTTT
J gene: TRBJ1-4
CDR3 length: 13
V gene: TRBV30
D gene: .

CDR3 protein: CASSPGTSGGETQYF
CDR3 DNA: TGTGCCAGCAGCCCCGGGACTAGCGGGGGAGAGACCCAGTACTTC
J gene: TRBJ2-5
CDR3 length: 15
V gene: TRBV9
D gene: TRBD2